The 15 T cell receptor beta chains below were found in one sample sequenced in a study of PD-L1 blockade in urothelial cancer. Sequenced by immunoSEQ multiplex PCR; TCRdb stores in-frame clones only, minus some. The sample lists under 35,000 clones, about 88% occurring once. Time point meaning: peripheral blood 6 weeks after treatment start. Specimen: PBMCs, collected around atezolizumab (anti-PD-L1) treatment. Every receptor here comes from a man older than 75 with urothelial cancer.

This chain connects TRBV2 to TRBJ1-5; 7 bases fit TRBD1. After removal of 6 bases from V and 9 bases from J, the junction contained 8 bases not matched to a gene. This CDR3 is 13 amino acids long. Germline V lookup: CDR1 SNHLY, CDR2 FYNNEI. The CDR3 sequence: CASRGRDSLPQHF. The CDR3 DNA is TGTGCCAGCAGGGGACGGGACAGCTTGCCCCAGCATTTT.

V usage is TRBV6-6 and J usage is TRBJ1-1, with D perhaps matching TRBD1 (5 bases). Per the germline V gene, CDR1 is MNHNY and CDR2 is SVGAGI (reference sequence). The V and J ends lost 5 bases and 1 base respectively, with 11 bases between them. This CDR3 comprises 14 residues. CDR3 DNA: TGTGCCAGCAGTCCTCGGCAGGGGAACACTGAAGCTTTCTTT. It codes for CASSPRQGNTEAFF.

The chain recombines TRBV10-3 with TRBJ1-4; D unresolved. The germline gives CDR1 ENHRY, CDR2 SYGVKD. Trimming pared 3 bases from V and 4 bases from J, leaving 6 bases between. CDR3 length equals 13 residues. The chain's CDR3 is CAISDVRNEKLFF. For the CDR3, the DNA is TGTGCCATCAGTGATGTCCGTAATGAAAAACTGTTTTTT.

The genes are TRBV6-6 and TRBJ2-2; TRBD1 matches 10 bases. Trimming cost V 9 bases and J 6 bases; bases outside gene matches: 7. This CDR3 region has 14 residues. CDR1 is MNHNY and CDR2 is SVGAGI in the germline V gene (reference sequence). The CDR3 protein is CASKTGGISGELFF. The CDR3 DNA is TGTGCCAGTAAGACAGGGGGCATATCCGGGGAGCTGTTTTTT.

The chain is built from TRBV29-1 and TRBJ2-7; maybe TRBD2 (6 bases). Trimming pared 7 bases from V and 2 bases from J, leaving 15 bases between. CDR1 SQVTM and CDR2 ANQGSEA come from the germline V gene. The CDR3 consists of 13 residues. The CDR3 loop is CSGGERQAYEQYF. DNA for the CDR3: TGCAGCGGCGGGGAAAGGCAGGCCTACGAGCAGTACTTC.

The gene calls are TRBV10-3 and TRBJ2-5; 13 bases align to TRBD2. CDR3 length equals 15 residues. In germline, CDR1 is ENHRY, CDR2 SYGVKD. J was trimmed by 5 bases and V by 7 bases; bases with no gene match: 7. The CDR3 sequence: CAINPGTSGMETQYF. CDR3 sequence (DNA): TGTGCCATCAATCCCGGGACTAGCGGGATGGAGACCCAGTACTTC.

The rearrangement joins TRBV2 to TRBJ2-1; TRBD2 is a possible D gene (5 bases). There are 12 residues in the CDR3. Germline values: CDR1 SNHLY, CDR2 FYNNEI. V shed 7 bases and J shed 6 bases, with 10 bases lying between them. CDR3 amino acids: CASNGLFNEQFF. The CDR3 DNA follows: TGTGCCAGCAACGGACTCTTCAATGAGCAGTTCTTC.

In DNA, the CDR3 is TGTGCCAGCAACCCACAGAACAGGGATGAGCAGTTCTTC. Its protein is CASNPQNRDEQFF. The rearrangement joins TRBV28 to TRBJ2-1, with D tentatively TRBD1 (6 bases). The germline gives CDR1 MDHEN, CDR2 SYDVKM. V was clipped by 7 bases and J by 8 bases, with 15 bases between them. There are 13 residues in the CDR3.

This clone showed up just once. J is TRBJ2-5 and V is TRBV6-5; D not certain. V lost 2 bases and J lost 4, with 8 bases in between. Germline CDR1 is MNHEY and CDR2 is SVGAGI. This CDR3 is built from 13 residues. CDR3: CASSYIRAETQYF. The CDR3 DNA reads as TGTGCCAGCAGTTACATTCGCGCAGAGACCCAGTACTTC.

The CDR3 coding sequence is TGTGCCAGCAGTCCAAGGACAGCGTCGAACACTGAAGCTTTCTTT. Translation: CASSPRTASNTEAFF. The chain recombines TRBV27 with TRBJ1-1, with a possible D match to TRBD1 (6 bases). CDR1 is MNHEY, CDR2 SMNVEV, per germline (reference sequence). V was pared by 5 bases and J by 1 base, with 14 bases between. The CDR3 runs to 15 residues.

The chain uses TRBV5-6 and TRBJ2-5, with D possibly TRBD2 on 5 matching bases. CDR1 is SGHDT and CDR2 is YYEEEE in the germline V gene. The V and J ends lost 5 bases and 5 bases respectively, with 19 bases between them. This CDR3 is 15 amino acids long. In nucleotides, the CDR3 is TGTGCCAGCAGTGTAGGGCCCGCGGAGGCGGAGACCCAGTACTTC. It specifies CASSVGPAEAETQYF.

J is TRBJ2-1 and V is TRBV5-8; 8 nucleotides align to TRBD1. The V segment lost 6 bases and the J segment 5 bases; nucleotides outside the gene matches: 13. Germline CDR1 SGHTS, CDR2 YDEGEE. The CDR3 is 16 amino acids. DNA for the CDR3: TGTGCCAGCATCCATAAGGACAGGGAGGTTAACAATGAGCAGTTCTTC. It encodes CASIHKDREVNNEQFF.

The CDR3 DNA reads TGTGCCAGCAGCTTAGCTGGGGGACAGGGTGACGGCTACACCTTC. Protein product: CASSLAGGQGDGYTF. The chain is built from TRBV11-2 and TRBJ1-2; TRBD1 agrees at 9 bases. The germline V gene encodes CDR1 SGHAT and CDR2 FQNNGV. V gave up 1 base and J gave up 8 bases; unmatched junction bases: 8. This CDR3 region has 15 residues.

The chain combines TRBV6-1 with TRBJ1-4; possibly TRBD1 for D (6 bases). The CDR3 loop spans 14 amino acids. The V end was cut by 3 bases, the J end by 12 bases, with 17 bases between. Per germline, CDR1 MNHNS and CDR2 SASEGT. CDR3 DNA sequence: TGTGCCAGCAGTGATAGGGGCGGTCCAGGGGAACTGTTTTTT. This codes for CASSDRGGPGELFF.

The V call is TRBV25-1, the J call TRBJ2-3; D is possibly TRBD2 (5 bases). This CDR3 spans 15 amino acids. CDR1 MGHDK and CDR2 SYGVNS come from the germline V gene. Trimming cost V 3 bases and J 2 bases, with 12 bases left between them. The CDR3 DNA reads as TGTGCCAGCAGTGATTTAGCGACCCTCACAGATACGCAGTATTTT. This codes for CASSDLATLTDTQYF.